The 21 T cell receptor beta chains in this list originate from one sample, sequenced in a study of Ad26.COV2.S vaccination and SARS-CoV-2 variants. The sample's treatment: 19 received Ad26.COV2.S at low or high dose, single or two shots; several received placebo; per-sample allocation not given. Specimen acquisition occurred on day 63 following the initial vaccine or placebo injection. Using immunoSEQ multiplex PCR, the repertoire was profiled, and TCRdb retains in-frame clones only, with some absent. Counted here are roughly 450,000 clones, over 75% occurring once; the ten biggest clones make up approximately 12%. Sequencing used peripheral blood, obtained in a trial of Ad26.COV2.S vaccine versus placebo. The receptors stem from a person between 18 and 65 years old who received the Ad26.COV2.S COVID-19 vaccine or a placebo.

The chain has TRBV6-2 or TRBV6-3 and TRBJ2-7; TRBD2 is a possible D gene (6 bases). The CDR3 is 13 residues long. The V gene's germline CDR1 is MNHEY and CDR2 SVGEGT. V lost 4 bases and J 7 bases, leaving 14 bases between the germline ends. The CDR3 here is CASSLGGIGEQYF. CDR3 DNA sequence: TGTGCCAGCAGTTTGGGCGGGATTGGAGAGCAGTACTTC.

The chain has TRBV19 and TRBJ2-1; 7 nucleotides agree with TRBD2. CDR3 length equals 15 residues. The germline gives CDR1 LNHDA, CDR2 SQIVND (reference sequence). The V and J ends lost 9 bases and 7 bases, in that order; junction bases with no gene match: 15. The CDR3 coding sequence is TGTGCCAGCAAGGACCTAGCACTAGCGTTGAATGAGCAGTTCTTC. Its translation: CASKDLALALNEQFF.

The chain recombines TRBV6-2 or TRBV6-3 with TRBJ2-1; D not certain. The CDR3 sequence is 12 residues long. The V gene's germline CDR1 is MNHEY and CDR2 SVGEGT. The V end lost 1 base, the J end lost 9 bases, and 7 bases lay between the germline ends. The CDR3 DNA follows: TGTGCCAGCAGTTACTTTGGCTTTGAGCAGTTCTTC. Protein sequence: CASSYFGFEQFF.

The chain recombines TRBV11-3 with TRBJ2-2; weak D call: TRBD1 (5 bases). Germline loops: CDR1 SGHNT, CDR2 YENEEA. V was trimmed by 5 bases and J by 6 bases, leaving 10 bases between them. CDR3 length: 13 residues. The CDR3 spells CASSPDRAGELFF. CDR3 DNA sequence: TGTGCCAGCAGCCCCGACAGAGCCGGGGAGCTGTTTTTT.

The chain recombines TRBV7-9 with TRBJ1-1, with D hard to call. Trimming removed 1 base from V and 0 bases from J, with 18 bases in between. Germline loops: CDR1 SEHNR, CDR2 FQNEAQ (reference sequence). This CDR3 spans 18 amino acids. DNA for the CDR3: TGTGCCAGCAGCTTAGATCTGATGCGGGTTGGTATGAACACTGAAGCTTTCTTT. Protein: CASSLDLMRVGMNTEAFF.

The CDR3 protein is CASSFSTGHHKNIQYF. The CDR3 DNA follows: TGTGCCAGCAGTTTCAGCACGGGACATCACAAAAACATTCAGTACTTC. V gene TRBV27 combines with J gene TRBJ2-4; tentative D call: TRBD1 (6 bases). Looked up from germline, CDR1 is MNHEY and CDR2 is SMNVEV (reference sequence). The CDR3 length is 16 residues. Trimming stripped 3 bases from V and 3 bases from J, with 15 bases between.

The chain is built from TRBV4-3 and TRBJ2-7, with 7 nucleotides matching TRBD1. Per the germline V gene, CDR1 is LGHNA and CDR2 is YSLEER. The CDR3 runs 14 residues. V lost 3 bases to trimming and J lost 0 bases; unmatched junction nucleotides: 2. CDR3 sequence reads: CASSQGTVSYEQYF. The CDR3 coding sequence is TGCGCCAGCAGCCAGGGGACAGTCTCCTACGAGCAGTACTTC.

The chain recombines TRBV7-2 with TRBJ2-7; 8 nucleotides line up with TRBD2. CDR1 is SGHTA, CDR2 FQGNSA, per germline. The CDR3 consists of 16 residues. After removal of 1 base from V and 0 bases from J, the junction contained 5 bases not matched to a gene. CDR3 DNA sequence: TGTGCCAGCAGCTTAGGAGGTAGCGGGGCCTCCTACGAGCAGTACTTC. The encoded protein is CASSLGGSGASYEQYF.

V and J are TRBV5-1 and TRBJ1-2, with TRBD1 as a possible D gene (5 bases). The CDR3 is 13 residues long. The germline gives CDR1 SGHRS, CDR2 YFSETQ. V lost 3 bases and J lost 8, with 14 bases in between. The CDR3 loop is CASSWDAFRGYTF. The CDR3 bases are TGCGCCAGCAGCTGGGACGCATTTAGAGGCTACACCTTC.

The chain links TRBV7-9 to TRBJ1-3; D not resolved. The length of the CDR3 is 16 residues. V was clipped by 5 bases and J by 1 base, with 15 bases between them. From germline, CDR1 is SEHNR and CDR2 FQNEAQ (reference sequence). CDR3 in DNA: TGTGCCAGCAGCCGCCCTGAGGCTAATTCTGGAAACACCATATATTTT. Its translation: CASSRPEANSGNTIYF. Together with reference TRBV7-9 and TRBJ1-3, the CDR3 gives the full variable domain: DTGVSQNPRHKITKRGQNVTFRCDPISEHNRLYWYRQTLGQGPEFLTYFQNEAQLEKSRLLSDRFSAERPKGSFSTLEIQRTEQGDSAMYLCASSRPEANSGNTIYFGEGSWLTVV.

Here the CDR3 reads CASSLLPGTRSGFEQFF. The CDR3 bases are TGCGCCAGCAGCCTCCTCCCCGGGACTAGATCTGGTTTTGAGCAGTTCTTC. This sequence joins TRBV4-1 and TRBJ2-1; 8 bases are a match to TRBD2. Per the germline V gene, CDR1 is MGHRA and CDR2 is YSYEKL. This CDR3 has 17 residues. V shed 4 bases and J 9 bases; nucleotides not matched to a gene: 17.

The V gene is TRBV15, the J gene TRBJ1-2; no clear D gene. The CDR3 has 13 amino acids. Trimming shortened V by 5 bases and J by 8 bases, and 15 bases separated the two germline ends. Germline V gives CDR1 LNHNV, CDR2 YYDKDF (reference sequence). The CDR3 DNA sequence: TGTGCCACCAGCCGGGTGGTTGGGGAAGGCTACACCTTC. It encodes CATSRVVGEGYTF.

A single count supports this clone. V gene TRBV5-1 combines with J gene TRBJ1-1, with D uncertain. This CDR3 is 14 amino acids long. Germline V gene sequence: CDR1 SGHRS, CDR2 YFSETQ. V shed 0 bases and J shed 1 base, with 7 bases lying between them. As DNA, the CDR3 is TGCGCCAGCAGCTTGGGTCATAGGAACACTGAAGCTTTCTTT. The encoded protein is CASSLGHRNTEAFF.

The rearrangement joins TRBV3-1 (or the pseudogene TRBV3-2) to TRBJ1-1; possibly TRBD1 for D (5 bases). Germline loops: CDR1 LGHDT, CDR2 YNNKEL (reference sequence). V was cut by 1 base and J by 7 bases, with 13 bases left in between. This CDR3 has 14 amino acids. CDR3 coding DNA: TGTGCCAGCAGCCAAGTCTGGGGGGGGAGTGAAGCTTTCTTT. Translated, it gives CASSQVWGGSEAFF.

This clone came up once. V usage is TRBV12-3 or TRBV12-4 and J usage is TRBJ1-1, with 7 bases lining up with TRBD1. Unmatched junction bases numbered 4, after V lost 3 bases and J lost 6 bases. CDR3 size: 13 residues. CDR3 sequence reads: CASSLRQGAEAFF. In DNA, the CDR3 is TGTGCCAGCAGTTTGAGACAGGGCGCTGAAGCTTTCTTT.

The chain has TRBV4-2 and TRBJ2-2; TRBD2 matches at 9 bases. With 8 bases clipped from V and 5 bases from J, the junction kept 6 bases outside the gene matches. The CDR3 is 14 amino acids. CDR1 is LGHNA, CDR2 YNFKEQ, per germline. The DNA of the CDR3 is TGTGCCAGCGGCGGACTAGCGAGGACCGGGGAGCTGTTTTTT. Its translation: CASGGLARTGELFF.

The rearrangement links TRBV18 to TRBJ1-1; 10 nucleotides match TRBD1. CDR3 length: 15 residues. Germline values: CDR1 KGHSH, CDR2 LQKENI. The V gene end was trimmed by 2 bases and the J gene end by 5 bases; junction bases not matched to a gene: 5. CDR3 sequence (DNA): TGTGCCAGCTCACCAGAGGGACAGGGGTCAACTGAAGCTTTCTTT. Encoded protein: CASSPEGQGSTEAFF.

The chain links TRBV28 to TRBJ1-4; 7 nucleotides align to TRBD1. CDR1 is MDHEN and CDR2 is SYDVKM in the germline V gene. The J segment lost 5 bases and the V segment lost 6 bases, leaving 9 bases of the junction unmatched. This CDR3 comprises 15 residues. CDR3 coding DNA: TGTGCCAGCAGGAGAGACAGGGCTCTAAATGAAAAACTGTTTTTT. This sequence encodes CASRRDRALNEKLFF.

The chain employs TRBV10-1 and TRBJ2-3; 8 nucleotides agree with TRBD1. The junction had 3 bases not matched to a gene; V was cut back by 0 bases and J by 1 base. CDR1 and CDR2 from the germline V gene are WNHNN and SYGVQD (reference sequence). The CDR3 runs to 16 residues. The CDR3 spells CASSESGTGGTDTQYF. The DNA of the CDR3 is TGCGCCAGCAGTGAGTCGGGGACAGGAGGCACAGATACGCAGTATTTT.

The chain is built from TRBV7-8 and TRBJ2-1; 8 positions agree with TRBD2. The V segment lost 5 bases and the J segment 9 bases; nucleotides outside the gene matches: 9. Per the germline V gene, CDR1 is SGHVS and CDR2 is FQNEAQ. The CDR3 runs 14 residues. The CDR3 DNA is TGTGCCAGCAGCCCCAAGCGGGAGTGGCTTGAGCAGTTCTTC. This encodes CASSPKREWLEQFF.

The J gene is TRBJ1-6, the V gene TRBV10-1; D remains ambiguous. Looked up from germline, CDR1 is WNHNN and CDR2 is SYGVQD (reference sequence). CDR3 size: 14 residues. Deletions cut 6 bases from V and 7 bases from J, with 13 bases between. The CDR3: CASSAIGGNSPLHF. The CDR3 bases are TGCGCCAGCAGCGCCATCGGAGGAAATTCACCCCTCCACTTT.